The clone carrying this T cell receptor (beta chain) was found many times. Antigen unknown. This sample was taken from a study of T-cell memory formation after mild COVID-19. Overall study: There were largely donor-specific TCR clusters.

TCR alpha and TCR beta cDNA libraries carrying sample barcodes and UMIs were produced by 5'RACE using constant-segment primers. A single record per CDR3 protein comes from TCRdb applying MiXCR to the 5' RACE reads. The profile shows 350,000 to 450,000 distinct CDR3 sequences, around 15% of them singletons. Regarding the study as a whole: Clones that got smaller from day 15 to 85 had even CD4/CD8, while clones growing later tipped toward CD4+. Largely, contracting CD4+ clones fell within CM and EM, and contracting CD8+ clones within EMRA.

The source is a man in his late teens or twenties who had mild COVID-19 (a few samples of this study predate the infection). Cell type and time point are not known. Sequenced: PBMCs or a T cell subset sorted from them (not recorded which).

In DNA, the CDR3 is TGTGCCAGCAGTCCAAGAACTAGCTCTGAGCAGTTCTTC. Encoded protein: CASSPRTSSEQFF. The genes are TRBV9 and TRBJ2-1; D perhaps matches TRBD2 (6 bases). CDR1 SGDLS and CDR2 YYNGEE come from the germline V gene. The ends were cut back, 5 bases at V and 9 bases at J, with 15 bases in the middle. The length of the CDR3 is 13 residues.